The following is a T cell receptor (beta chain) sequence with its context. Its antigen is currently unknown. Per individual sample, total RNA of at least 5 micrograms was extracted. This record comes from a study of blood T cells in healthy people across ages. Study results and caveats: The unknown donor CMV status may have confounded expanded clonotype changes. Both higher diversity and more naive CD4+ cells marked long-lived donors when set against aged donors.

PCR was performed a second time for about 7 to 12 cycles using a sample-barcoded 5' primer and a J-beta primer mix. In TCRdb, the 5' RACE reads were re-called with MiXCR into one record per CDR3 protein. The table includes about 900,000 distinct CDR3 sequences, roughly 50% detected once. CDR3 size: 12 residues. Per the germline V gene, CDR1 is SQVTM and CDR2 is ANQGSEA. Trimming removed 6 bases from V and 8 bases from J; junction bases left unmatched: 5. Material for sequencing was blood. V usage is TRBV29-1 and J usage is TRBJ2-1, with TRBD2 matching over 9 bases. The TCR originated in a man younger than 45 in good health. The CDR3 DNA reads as TGCAGCGTGAGGCGGGGGGGCTATGAGCAGTTCTTC. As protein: CSVRRGGYEQFF.